The present T cell receptor beta chain was sequenced within a study of breast tumors, draining lymph nodes, adjacent tissues. V lost 5 bases and J 2 bases, leaving 13 bases between the germline ends. Germline loops: CDR1 SEHNR, CDR2 FQNEAQ (reference sequence). The CDR3 sequence is 15 residues long. Ten or more counts support this clonotype. In TCRdb, the multiplex PCR reads were re-called with MiXCR into one record per CDR3 protein. The sample holds some 170,000 distinct CDR3 sequences; more than 25% are singletons and the top ten take around 4%. Axillary draining lymph nodes of breast cancer patients supplied the node samples.

The sequence was obtained from a female donor with breast cancer. Some clones in this sample may be carry-over from other donors' samples. The chain uses TRBV7-9 and TRBJ2-1; possibly TRBD1 for D (6 bases). The source material was axillary lymph node tissue. CDR3 region: CASSLQGKTYNEQFF. In nucleotides, the CDR3 is TGTGCCAGCAGCCTACAGGGTAAGACCTACAATGAGCAGTTCTTC.